One and the same sample provided the 31 T cell receptor beta chains below, sequenced in a study of cytomegalovirus exposure and HLA in healthy donors. 13 Jbeta primers and 60 Vbeta primers were used for the PCR. Sequencing was performed with immunoSEQ multiplex PCR; in TCRdb, only in-frame clones are kept and a portion is missing. Its clone listing holds 95,000 to 110,000 clones. Sequencing was carried out using PBMCs. These receptors came from a man aged 40-50 years in good health and CMV-seronegative.

CDR3 sequence (DNA): TGTGCCAGCAGTTTAGGGACTAGCGGGGGGCCGTACGAGCAGTACTTC. Translating it yields CASSLGTSGGPYEQYF. The chain combines TRBV27 with TRBJ2-7, with 15 nucleotides matching TRBD2. Trimming removed 2 bases from V and 4 bases from J; junction bases left unmatched: 3. The CDR3 covers 16 residues. CDR1 is MNHEY and CDR2 is SMNVEV in the germline V gene (reference sequence).

The rearrangement uses TRBV4-2 and TRBJ1-4; 8 nucleotides line up with TRBD1. There are 19 residues in the CDR3. The V segment lost 0 bases and the J segment 3 bases; nucleotides outside the gene matches: 12. The germline V gene encodes CDR1 LGHNA and CDR2 YNFKEQ. CDR3: CASSQDLGDRRRPNEKLFF. DNA of the CDR3: TGTGCCAGCAGCCAAGATTTAGGGGACAGGAGGAGGCCTAATGAAAAACTGTTTTTT.

V usage is TRBV18 and J usage is TRBJ1-2, with a possible D match to TRBD1 (6 bases). CDR1 is KGHSH and CDR2 is LQKENI in the germline V gene. V lost 4 bases, J lost 7 bases, and 16 bases lay in between. The length of the CDR3 is 14 residues. CDR3 in amino acids: CASSRSQDSSGYTF. In DNA, the CDR3 is TGTGCCAGCTCACGGTCACAGGACAGCTCTGGCTACACCTTC.

The rearrangement uses TRBV10-3 and TRBJ2-4; D uncertain. Trimming removed 0 bases from V and 6 bases from J, with 9 bases in between. Germline-derived CDR1 and CDR2 are ENHRY and SYGVKD. This CDR3 region has 14 residues. The CDR3 loop reads CAISESNSGNIQYF. As DNA, the CDR3 is TGTGCCATCAGTGAGTCGAATTCGGGAAACATTCAGTACTTC.

V is TRBV28 and J is TRBJ2-7, with 9 bases matching TRBD2. This CDR3 comprises 12 residues. Germline V gives CDR1 MDHEN, CDR2 SYDVKM. The V gene end was trimmed by 6 bases and the J gene end by 3 bases; junction bases not matched to a gene: 0. The CDR3: CASRTSGYEQYF. CDR3 DNA sequence: TGTGCCAGCAGGACTAGCGGCTACGAGCAGTACTTC.

The chain links TRBV25-1 to TRBJ2-7; 9 bases align to TRBD1. Germline trimming cut 10 bases from V and 3 bases from J; bases unmatched to any gene: 4. Per germline, CDR1 MGHDK and CDR2 SYGVNS. There are 12 residues in the CDR3. The CDR3 DNA is TGTGCCACCCGGGACAGGGACTACGAGCAGTACTTC. Translating it yields CATRDRDYEQYF.

The V gene is TRBV7-2, the J gene TRBJ2-2, with TRBD1 as a possible D gene (6 bases). With 4 bases removed from V and 5 bases from J, the gap between germline ends came to 11 bases. Germline V CDR1 and CDR2: SGHTA, FQGNSA. There are 14 residues in the CDR3. Here the CDR3 reads CASSSATGTGELFF. CDR3 nucleotide sequence: TGTGCCAGCAGCTCAGCCACAGGGACCGGGGAGCTGTTTTTT.

V gene TRBV28 combines with J gene TRBJ2-7; tentatively, D is TRBD1 (6 bases). V lost 5 bases to trimming and J lost 5 bases, with 19 bases between them. The CDR3 is 15 amino acids. Germline V gives CDR1 MDHEN, CDR2 SYDVKM. This CDR3 reads CASSKQGSNTDEQYF. In DNA, the CDR3 is TGTGCCAGCAGTAAACAGGGCTCCAATACTGACGAGCAGTACTTC.

CDR3 residues: CASSKQVHADYEQYF. CDR3 DNA: TGTGCCAGTAGTAAACAGGTTCATGCGGACTACGAGCAGTACTTC. The V gene is TRBV19, the J gene TRBJ2-7, with D possibly being TRBD1 (5 bases). The CDR3 runs 15 residues. V lost 4 bases and J 3 bases, leaving 16 bases between the germline ends. Germline lookup yields CDR1 LNHDA and CDR2 SQIVND (reference sequence).

The V call is TRBV28, the J call TRBJ2-2; 7 bases are shared with TRBD2. V shed 2 bases and J 8 bases; nucleotides not matched to a gene: 11. The CDR3 has 16 amino acids. The germline gives CDR1 MDHEN, CDR2 SYDVKM. In nucleotides, the CDR3 is TGTGCCAGCAGTTTAATCCCCCCGGGAGGCGCGGGGGAGCTGTTTTTT. Its protein product is CASSLIPPGGAGELFF.

The chain is built from TRBV7-2 and TRBJ1-4; D uncertain. The V end was cut by 5 bases, the J end by 8 bases, with 15 bases between. CDR3 length: 14 amino acids. Germline CDR1 and CDR2: SGHTA and FQGNSA. CDR3 sequence reads: CASSQRGGWEKLFF. CDR3 sequence (DNA): TGTGCCAGCAGCCAACGGGGTGGGTGGGAAAAACTGTTTTTT. The full variable domain, rest sourced from reference TRBV7-2 and TRBJ1-4, is GAGVSQSPSNKVTEKGKDVELRCDPISGHTALYWYRQSLGQGLEFLIYFQGNSAPDKSGLPSDRFSAERTGGSVSTLTIQRTQQEDSAVYLCASSQRGGWEKLFFGSGTQLSVL.

The chain links TRBV11-3 to TRBJ2-2; D not resolved. There are 13 residues in the CDR3. Per the germline V gene, CDR1 is SGHNT and CDR2 is YENEEA. V lost 1 base to trimming and J lost 5 bases, with 5 bases between them. CDR3 DNA sequence: TGTGCCAGCAGCTTAGCAGTAACCGGGGAGCTGTTTTTT. Its translation is CASSLAVTGELFF.

CDR3 sequence (DNA): TGTGCCAGCAGGGTGGCCCACCCCACCGGGGAGCTGTTTTTT. Translation gives CASRVAHPTGELFF. The V call is TRBV27, the J call TRBJ2-2; no clear D gene. Germline V gene data show CDR1 as MNHEY and CDR2 as SMNVEV (reference sequence). The germline V and J ends were trimmed by 6 bases and 4 bases, with 12 bases remaining between them. There are 14 residues in the CDR3.

The gene calls are TRBV30 and TRBJ2-1; TRBD2 matches at 7 bases. Germline CDR1 reads GTSNPN; CDR2 reads SVGIG (reference sequence). Trimming at V came to 3 bases and at J to 14 bases, leaving 7 bases not matched to a gene. The CDR3 is made up of 11 amino acids. The CDR3 loop reads CAWSRLAAEFF. For the CDR3, the DNA is TGTGCCTGGAGCCGACTAGCAGCCGAGTTCTTC. The variable domain in full, completed from reference TRBV30 and TRBJ2-1, reads SQTIHQWPATLVQPVGSPLSLECTVEGTSNPNLYWYRQAAGRGLQLLFYSVGIGQISSEVPQNLSASRPQDRQFILSSKKLLLSDSGFYLCAWSRLAAEFFGPGTRLTVL.

The rearrangement uses TRBV18 and TRBJ2-7; 8 nucleotides match TRBD1. CDR3 length: 13 amino acids. In germline, CDR1 is KGHSH, CDR2 LQKENI. With V trimmed by 3 bases and J by 5 bases, 3 bases remained unmatched. This CDR3 is CASSPQDRDEQYF. CDR3 DNA sequence: TGTGCCAGCTCACCCCAGGACAGGGACGAGCAGTACTTC.

This chain uses TRBV6-5 with TRBJ1-2; no firm D call. This CDR3 has 13 amino acids. Germline loops: CDR1 MNHEY, CDR2 SVGAGI. V was clipped by 6 bases and J by 4 bases, with 12 bases between them. CDR3 residues: CASRLGNLYGYTF. The CDR3, as DNA: TGTGCCAGCAGGCTCGGGAATCTCTATGGCTACACCTTC.

V usage is TRBV28 and J usage is TRBJ2-5, with D maybe TRBD2 (7 bases). The V end was cut by 1 base, the J end by 1 base, with 13 bases between. The V gene's germline CDR1 is MDHEN and CDR2 SYDVKM. This CDR3 has 16 residues. CDR3 protein: CASSLSGGDTQETQYF. The CDR3 region has the DNA TGTGCCAGCAGTTTATCTGGGGGGGACACCCAAGAGACCCAGTACTTC.

The V and J genes are TRBV10-2 and TRBJ2-2; tentative D call: TRBD2 (6 bases). This CDR3 has 15 residues. The ends were cut back, 9 bases at V and 4 bases at J, with 18 bases in the middle. Germline V gene data show CDR1 as WSHSY and CDR2 as SAAADI. DNA for the CDR3: TGCGCCAGTACAGGCCGGGACTCCGGCACCGGGGAGCTGTTTTTT. Translating it yields CASTGRDSGTGELFF.

The rearrangement links TRBV27 to TRBJ2-7, with 13 nucleotides matching TRBD2. After removal of 8 bases from V and 4 bases from J, the junction contained 11 bases not matched to a gene. CDR3 size: 16 residues. Germline values: CDR1 MNHEY, CDR2 SMNVEV (reference sequence). CDR3 amino acids: CASLNTLAGGPYEQYF. CDR3 DNA sequence: TGTGCCAGCCTGAACACACTAGCGGGAGGGCCTTACGAGCAGTACTTC.

The CDR3 here is CASSLRVAAPYF. CDR3 nucleotides: TGTGCCAGCAGTCTCCGGGTAGCGGCCCCTTACTTC. The chain combines TRBV28 with TRBJ2-5; TRBD2 might be the D (6 bases). Trimming stripped 5 bases from V and 14 bases from J, with 18 bases between. Germline-derived CDR1 and CDR2 are MDHEN and SYDVKM. The CDR3 is 12 residues long.

The chain has TRBV2 and TRBJ1-1, with D perhaps matching TRBD1 (6 bases). Germline V lookup: CDR1 SNHLY, CDR2 FYNNEI. The CDR3 sequence is 12 residues long. V was shortened by 7 bases and J by 8 bases, with 14 bases between the two germline ends. CDR3 loop: CASMKTGREAFF. CDR3 bases: TGTGCCAGCATGAAGACAGGAAGAGAAGCTTTCTTT.

This chain connects TRBV10-1 to TRBJ2-7; TRBD1 is a possible D gene (5 bases). The CDR3 consists of 14 residues. Germline CDR1 is WNHNN and CDR2 is SYGVQD (reference sequence). Between the trimmed V and J ends, which lost 5 bases and 2 bases, there was a span of 13 bases. This CDR3 reads CASSKDSSTYEQYF. As DNA, the CDR3 is TGCGCCAGCAGTAAAGACAGCTCTACCTACGAGCAGTACTTC.

This sequence joins TRBV5-1 and TRBJ2-7; 7 positions agree with TRBD2. This CDR3 comprises 16 residues. Germline V gives CDR1 SGHRS, CDR2 YFSETQ. Trimming took 5 bases from V and 3 from J; bases not matched to a gene: 14. In DNA form, the CDR3 reads TGCGCCAGCAGGACCTCGGGTACGGGGGGTTTCTACGAGCAGTACTTC. This sequence encodes CASRTSGTGGFYEQYF.

CDR3 amino acids: CASSLPSGSYEQYF. In DNA form, the CDR3 reads TGTGCCAGCAGCCTTCCAAGCGGGAGCTACGAGCAGTACTTC. The J gene is TRBJ2-7, the V gene TRBV2; TRBD2 matches at 8 bases. Per the germline V gene, CDR1 is SNHLY and CDR2 is FYNNEI. After removal of 6 bases from V and 3 bases from J, the junction contained 7 bases not matched to a gene. The CDR3 loop spans 14 amino acids.

The CDR3 DNA is TGTGCCAGCTCTAGGACAGGGGACCAAAACACTGAAGCTTTCTTT. As protein: CASSRTGDQNTEAFF. The gene calls are TRBV18 and TRBJ1-1, with 9 positions matching TRBD1. The V segment lost 6 bases and the J segment 2 bases; nucleotides outside the gene matches: 7. There are 15 residues in the CDR3. CDR1 is KGHSH, CDR2 LQKENI, per germline.

The genes are TRBV9 and TRBJ1-1, with 10 bases identical to TRBD1. This CDR3 contains 14 residues. V dropped 4 bases and J dropped 4; count of bases not matched to a gene: 4. Germline assignment: CDR1 SGDLS and CDR2 YYNGEE. Here the CDR3 reads CASSRRTGGTEAFF. Written as DNA, the CDR3 is TGTGCCAGCAGCCGCAGGACAGGGGGCACTGAAGCTTTCTTT.

This chain links TRBV30 with TRBJ2-3; the match to TRBD2 covers 7 bases. Germline CDR1 reads GTSNPN; CDR2 reads SVGIG (reference sequence). The CDR3 loop spans 12 amino acids. Trimming cost V 0 bases and J 6 bases; bases outside gene matches: 0. The CDR3: CAWSVSGDTQYF. The CDR3 region has the DNA TGTGCCTGGAGTGTTAGCGGGGATACGCAGTATTTT.

V is TRBV30 and J is TRBJ1-6; TRBD1 is a possible D gene (6 bases). The CDR3 sequence is 13 residues long. Germline V gene sequence: CDR1 GTSNPN, CDR2 SVGIG (reference sequence). The V gene lost 4 bases and the J gene lost 7 bases, with 11 bases spanning the gap. The CDR3 nucleotides read TGTGCCTGGATGAGGACAGAAAATTCACCCCTCCACTTT. Translated, it gives CAWMRTENSPLHF.

Comment on this clone: A junction end diverges from the germline sequence, so it may reflect a read error. The chain employs TRBV2 and TRBJ2-7; either TRBD1 or TRBD2 may fit D (6 bases each). From germline, CDR1 is SNHLY and CDR2 FYNNEI. The CDR3 consists of 15 residues. CDR3 DNA: TGTGCCAGCAGCGAAGGGGGGCCCTTAGTCCACGAGCAGTACTTC. Protein sequence: CASSEGGPLVHEQYF.

The J gene is TRBJ1-5, the V gene TRBV7-6, with unresolved D. Germline V gene data show CDR1 as SGHVS and CDR2 as FNYEAQ. Trimming removed 5 bases at V and 6 bases at J, with 17 bases between. The CDR3 is 15 residues long. The CDR3 DNA reads TGTGCCAGCAGCCGGATTGCGGATTTAAGTCAGCCCCAGCATTTT. As protein: CASSRIADLSQPQHF.

The chain recombines TRBV30 with TRBJ1-1, with TRBD1 identical over 10 bases. This CDR3 comprises 18 residues. Germline-derived CDR1 and CDR2 are GTSNPN and SVGIG (reference sequence). With 3 bases clipped from V and 11 bases from J, the junction kept 24 bases outside the gene matches. The CDR3 spells CAWRRQGAGPRTLKEAFF. Written as DNA, the CDR3 is TGTGCCTGGAGGAGACAGGGGGCAGGTCCACGAACACTGAAGGAGGCTTTCTTT.